Here is one T cell receptor (beta chain) with its context. Trimming cost V 0 bases and J 2 bases, with 8 bases left between them. CDR3 length equals 15 residues. Germline V gene data show CDR1 as LGHNA and CDR2 as YSLEER. These data belong to a study of technical replicates of blood from a handful of donors. Measured with immunoSEQ multiplex PCR; TCRdb has only the in-frame clones, and not every one. The sample has some 62,000 clones, around nine tenths seen once. V is TRBV4-3 and J is TRBJ1-3; D call uncertain. Sequenced material: PBMCs. This receptor was taken from a human donor in good health. Some clones in this sample may be carry-over from other donors' samples. CDR3 in DNA: TGCGCCAGCAGCCAAGAGAGGTTCACTGGAAACACCATATATTTT. Residues: CASSQERFTGNTIYF.